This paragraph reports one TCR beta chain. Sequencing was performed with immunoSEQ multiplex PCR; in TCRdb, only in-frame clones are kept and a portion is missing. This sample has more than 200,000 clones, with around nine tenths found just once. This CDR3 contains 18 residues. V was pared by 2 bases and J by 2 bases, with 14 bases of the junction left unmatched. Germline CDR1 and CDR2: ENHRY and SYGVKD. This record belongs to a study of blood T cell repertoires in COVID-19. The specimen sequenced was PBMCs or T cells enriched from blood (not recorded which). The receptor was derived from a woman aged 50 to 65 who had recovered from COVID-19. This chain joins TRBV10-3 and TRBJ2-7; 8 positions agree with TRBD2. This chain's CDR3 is CAISEGMPGTRGPYEQYF. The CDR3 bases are TGTGCCATCAGTGAGGGGATGCCCGGGACTAGGGGCCCCTACGAGCAGTACTTC.